This T cell receptor (beta chain) came from a study of blood T cells in healthy people across ages. Germline lookup yields CDR1 SNHLY and CDR2 FYNNEI. Trimming took 4 bases from V and 2 from J; bases not matched to a gene: 6. The CDR3 totals 15 residues. The sample, around 9.9 milliliters of peripheral blood, was drawn from each donor. This clonotype was seen just once. Alongside a J-beta primer mix, a sample-barcoded 5' primer served in a second PCR lasting about 7 to 12 cycles. Each CDR3 protein is one row after TCRdb ran MiXCR on the 5' RACE reads. The sample yields over 1.5 million distinct CDR3 sequences, roughly 52% seen once.

Sequencing was done on a sample of blood. The rearrangement joins TRBV2 to TRBJ2-3; 7 bases are shared with TRBD1. The TCR originated in a woman aged 40 to 50 in good health. This CDR3 is CASSVYRGHTDTQYF. CDR3 coding DNA: TGTGCCAGCAGTGTGTATAGGGGGCACACAGATACGCAGTATTTT.